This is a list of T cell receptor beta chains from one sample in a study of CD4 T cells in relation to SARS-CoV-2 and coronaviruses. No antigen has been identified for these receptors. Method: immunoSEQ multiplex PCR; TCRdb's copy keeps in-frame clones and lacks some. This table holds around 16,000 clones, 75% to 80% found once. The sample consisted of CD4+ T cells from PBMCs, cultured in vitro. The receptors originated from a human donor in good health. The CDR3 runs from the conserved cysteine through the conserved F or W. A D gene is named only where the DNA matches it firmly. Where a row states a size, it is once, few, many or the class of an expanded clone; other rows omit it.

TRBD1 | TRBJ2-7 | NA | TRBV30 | CAWSVVETGVHEQYF | TGTGCCTGGAGTGTCGTTGAGACAGGGGTCCACGAGCAGTACTTC
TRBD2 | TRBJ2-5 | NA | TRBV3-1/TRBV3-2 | CASSQVRLALQETQYF | TGTGCCAGCAGCCAAGTTAGACTAGCGCTTCAAGAGACCCAGTACTTC
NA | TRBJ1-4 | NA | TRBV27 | CASTPSPLGHEKLFF | TGTGCCAGCACTCCCTCTCCCCTCGGGCATGAAAAACTGTTTTTT
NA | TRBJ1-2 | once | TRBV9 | CASSKGGTSYYGYTF | TGTGCCAGCAGCAAGGGGGGGACGTCTTACTATGGCTACACCTTC
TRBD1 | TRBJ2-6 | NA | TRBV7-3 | CASSRTGLNSGANVLTF | TGTGCCAGCTCTAGGACAGGGTTAAACTCTGGGGCCAACGTCCTGACTTTC
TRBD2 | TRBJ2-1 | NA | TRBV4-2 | CASSQALAANEQFF | TGTGCCAGCAGCCAAGCACTAGCGGCCAATGAGCAGTTCTTC
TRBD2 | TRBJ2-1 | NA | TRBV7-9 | CASSKGLADYNEQFF | TGTGCCAGCAGCAAGGGACTAGCGGACTACAATGAGCAGTTCTTC
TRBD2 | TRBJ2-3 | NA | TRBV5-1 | CASAGTSGKADTQYF | TGCGCCAGCGCCGGGACTAGCGGGAAGGCAGATACGCAGTATTTT
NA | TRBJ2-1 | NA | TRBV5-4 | CASSLGRGTYNEQFF | TGTGCCAGCAGCTTGGGCAGGGGTACCTACAATGAGCAGTTCTTC
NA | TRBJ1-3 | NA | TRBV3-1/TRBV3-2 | CASSPPLGGSGNTIYF | TGTGCCAGCAGCCCCCCCTTGGGGGGCTCTGGAAACACCATATATTTT
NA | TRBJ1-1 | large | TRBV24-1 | CATSDGRTDNTEAFF | TGTGCCACCAGTGATGGAAGGACAGATAACACTGAAGCTTTCTTT
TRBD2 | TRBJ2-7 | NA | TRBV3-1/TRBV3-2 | CASSLAGTYEQYF | TGTGCCAGCAGCCTAGCGGGTACCTACGAGCAGTACTTC
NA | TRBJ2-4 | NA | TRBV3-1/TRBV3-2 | CASSQDLRNIQYF | TGTGCCAGCAGCCAAGATTTGCGAAACATTCAGTACTTC
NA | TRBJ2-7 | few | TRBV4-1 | CASSQDRRSYEQYF | TGCGCCAGCAGCCAAGACCGGCGGTCCTACGAGCAGTACTTC
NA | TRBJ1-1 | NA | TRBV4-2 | CASMPHHRDPGRAFF | TGTGCCAGCATGCCTCATCACCGGGACCCCGGGCGAGCTTTCTTT
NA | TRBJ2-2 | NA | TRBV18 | CASSPPSTPGGELFF | TGTGCCAGCTCACCACCCTCGACCCCGGGCGGGGAGCTGTTTTTT
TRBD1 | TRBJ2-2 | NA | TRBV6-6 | CASTPRDRVTTGELFF | TGTGCCAGCACCCCCCGGGACAGGGTGACCACCGGGGAGCTGTTTTTT
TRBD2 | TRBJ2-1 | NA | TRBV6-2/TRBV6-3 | CASSYWSGSGVSYNEQFF | TGTGCCAGCAGTTACTGGAGCGGCAGCGGGGTATCCTACAATGAGCAGTTCTTC
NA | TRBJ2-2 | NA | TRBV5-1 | CASSAHNRDTGELFF | TGCGCCAGCAGCGCGCACAACAGAGACACCGGGGAGCTGTTTTTT
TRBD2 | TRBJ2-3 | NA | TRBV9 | CASSARSPGGRQYF | TGTGCCAGCAGCGCACGTAGCCCCGGGGGGAGGCAGTATTTT
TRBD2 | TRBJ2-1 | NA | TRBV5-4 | CASSLAAGGLKNEQFF | TGTGCCAGCAGCTTGGCCGCGGGAGGGTTAAAGAATGAGCAGTTCTTC
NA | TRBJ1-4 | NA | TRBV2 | CASSEADNLGGKLFF | TGTGCCAGCAGTGAAGCGGATAATCTGGGTGGAAAACTGTTTTTT
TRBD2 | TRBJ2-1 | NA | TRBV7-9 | CASSQGGASGVLYNEQFF | TGTGCCAGCAGCCAGGGCGGGGCTAGCGGGGTTCTATACAATGAGCAGTTCTTC
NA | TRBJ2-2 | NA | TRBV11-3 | CASSAGTEIYTGELFF | TGTGCCAGCAGCGCGGGGACAGAGATTTACACCGGGGAGCTGTTTTTT
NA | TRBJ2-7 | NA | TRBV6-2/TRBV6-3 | CASSYPLRAPSYEQYF | TGTGCCAGCAGTTACCCCTTGAGGGCCCCCTCCTACGAGCAGTACTTC
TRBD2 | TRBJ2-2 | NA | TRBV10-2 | CASTGLAGVAVGELFF | TGCGCCAGCACCGGACTAGCGGGAGTTGCGGTCGGGGAGCTGTTTTTT
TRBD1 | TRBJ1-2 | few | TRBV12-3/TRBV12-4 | CASTPGGDGYTF | TGTGCCAGCACCCCAGGGGGGGATGGCTACACCTTC
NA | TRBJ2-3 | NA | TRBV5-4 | CASSSRGRAIISDTQYF | TGTGCCAGCAGCTCCCGGGGCCGCGCCATCATTTCAGATACGCAGTATTTT
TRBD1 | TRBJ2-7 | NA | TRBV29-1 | CSVVVGQGVHEQYF | TGCAGCGTTGTAGTGGGACAGGGCGTCCACGAGCAGTACTTC
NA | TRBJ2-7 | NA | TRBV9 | CASSAQGGSYEQYF | TGTGCCAGCAGCGCACAGGGCGGATCCTACGAGCAGTACTTC
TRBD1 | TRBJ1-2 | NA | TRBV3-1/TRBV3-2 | CASSPSDRGFSHGYTF | TGTGCCAGCAGCCCCTCGGACAGGGGGTTCTCTCATGGCTACACCTTC
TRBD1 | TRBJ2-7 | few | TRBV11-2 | CASSFRLDRVLDEQYF | TGTGCCAGCAGCTTCAGGCTAGACAGGGTGTTGGACGAGCAGTACTTC
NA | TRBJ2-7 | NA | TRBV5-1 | CASSLGGVVAGEQYF | TGCGCCAGCAGCTTGGGCGGGGTTGTGGCTGGCGAGCAGTACTTC
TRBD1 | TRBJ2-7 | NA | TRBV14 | CASSRGQGLTYEQYF | TGTGCCAGCAGCCGGGGACAGGGGTTAACCTACGAGCAGTACTTC
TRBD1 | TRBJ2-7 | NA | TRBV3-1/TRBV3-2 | CASRRQGSDYEQYF | TGTGCCAGCAGACGACAGGGGTCGGATTACGAGCAGTACTTC
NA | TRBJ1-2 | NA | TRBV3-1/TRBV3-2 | CASSQRGSGYYGYTF | TGTGCCAGCAGCCAGAGGGGGTCAGGGTACTATGGCTACACCTTC
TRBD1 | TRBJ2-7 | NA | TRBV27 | CASRRGTGGLYEQYF | TGTGCCAGCAGGCGGGGGACAGGGGGCCTGTACGAGCAGTACTTC
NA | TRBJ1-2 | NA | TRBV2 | CATERTADRSYGYTF | TGTGCCACGGAGAGGACGGCGGACCGTTCCTATGGCTACACCTTC
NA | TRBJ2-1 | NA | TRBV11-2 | CASSLGMGTAIYNEQFF | TGTGCCAGCAGCTTAGGTATGGGGACCGCGATATACAATGAGCAGTTCTTC
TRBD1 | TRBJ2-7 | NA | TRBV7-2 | CASSLQGQSYEQYF | TGTGCCAGCAGCCTACAGGGGCAGTCCTACGAGCAGTACTTC
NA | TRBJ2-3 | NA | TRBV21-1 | CASSIRLAGETSTDTQYF | TGTGCCAGCAGCATCCGACTAGCGGGGGAAACTAGCACAGATACGCAGTATTTT
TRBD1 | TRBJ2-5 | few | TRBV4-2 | CASSLRTGEETQYF | TGTGCCAGCAGCTTAAGGACAGGGGAAGAGACCCAGTACTTC
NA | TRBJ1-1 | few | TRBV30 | CAWPQGQNTEAFF | TGTGCCTGGCCTCAGGGACAGAACACTGAAGCTTTCTTT
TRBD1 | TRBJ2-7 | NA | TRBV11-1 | CASSLGSGTGSEQYF | TGTGCCAGCAGCTTAGGCTCCGGGACAGGGTCCGAGCAGTACTTC
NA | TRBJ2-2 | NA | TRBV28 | CASSDPNGELFF | TGTGCCAGCAGCGACCCAAACGGGGAGCTGTTTTTT
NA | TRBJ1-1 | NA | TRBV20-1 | CSARDVLGAFF | TGCAGTGCTAGAGATGTTTTAGGAGCTTTCTTT
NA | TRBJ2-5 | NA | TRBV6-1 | CASSDHKGLAQFETQYF | TGTGCCAGCAGTGACCACAAAGGACTGGCGCAGTTCGAGACCCAGTACTTC
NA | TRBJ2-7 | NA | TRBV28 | CASSYRENEQYF | TGTGCCAGCAGTTACCGGGAGAACGAGCAGTACTTC
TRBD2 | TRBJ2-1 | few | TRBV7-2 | CASSGLAGNPAHNEQFF | TGTGCCAGCAGCGGACTAGCGGGAAACCCCGCTCACAATGAGCAGTTCTTC
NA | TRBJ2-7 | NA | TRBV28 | CASSLFWVRYEQYF | TGTGCCAGCAGTTTATTCTGGGTCAGGTACGAGCAGTACTTC
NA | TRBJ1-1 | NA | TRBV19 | CASSIGVYRDTEAFF | TGTGCCAGTAGTATTGGGGTCTACAGGGACACTGAAGCTTTCTTT